This paragraph reports one TCR beta chain. These data are taken from a study of T cell changes during pregnancy in multiple sclerosis. Trimming took 2 bases from V and 1 from J, leaving 11 bases between them. From germline, CDR1 is MNHEY and CDR2 SMNVEV (reference sequence). The CDR3 length is 15 residues. TCRdb's table, derived via immunoSEQ multiplex PCR, lists solely in-frame clones and lacks some. The sample lists over 45,000 clones; approximately 90% were seen once. This receptor was taken from a female donor with multiple sclerosis, enrolled in a pregnancy study. The V and J genes are TRBV27 and TRBJ1-1; D might be TRBD1 (6 bases). Sequenced material: CD4+ T cells from peripheral blood mononuclear cells, taken in the second trimester of pregnancy. The DNA of the CDR3 is TGTGCCAGCAGTTTAGCCCCACAGGGGAACACTGAAGCTTTCTTT. Translating gives CASSLAPQGNTEAFF.